This TCR beta chain was profiled in a study of regulatory T cells in long-lasting Graves disease. Time point reported: newly diagnosed GD, antithyroid drugs for less than 3 months. TCR sequences were obtained from RNA taken from PBMCs. The patient group derived from an endocrinology department in Xi'an, China. Building the TCR beta libraries relied on iRepertoire HTBI primers, and CDR3 regions underwent Arm-PCR. Via MiXCR, TCRdb re-called the multiplex PCR reads, giving one row per CDR3 protein. Of about 540,000 distinct CDR3 sequences listed, around an eighth are singletons. This clonotype occurred many times. This sample also belongs to another study, concerning T cells in Graves' hyperthyroidism and ophthalmopathy.

This TCR was sampled from a man aged 25-45 years with Graves disease. The sequenced sample was peripheral blood mononuclear cells (PBMCs), obtained at new diagnosis, from a patient treated with antithyroid drugs.

CDR3 in amino acids: CASSQEQRQGSKTQYF. The CDR3 nucleotides read TGTGCCAGCAGCCAAGAGCAACGACAGGGGTCCAAGACCCAGTACTTC. The chain joins TRBV3-1 to TRBJ2-5; TRBD1 agrees at 8 bases. The CDR3 consists of 16 residues. Germline-derived CDR1 and CDR2 are LGHDT and YNNKEL (reference sequence). The V and J ends lost 0 bases and 6 bases, in that order; junction bases with no gene match: 9.